Following are 32 T cell receptor beta chains from one sample sequenced in a study of T cells in Graves' hyperthyroidism and ophthalmopathy. What was amplified from RNA transcripts were TCR beta CDR3 regions. HTBI primers were used for first-round RT-PCR of the TCR CDR3. Using its own MiXCR run on the multiplex PCR reads, TCRdb lists one record per CDR3 protein. The data show 540,000 or so distinct CDR3 sequences, approximately 15% seen once. Specimen: blood. These receptors originate from a woman in her thirties with Graves' hyperthyroidism.

This chain joins TRBV5-1 and TRBJ2-3, with D uncertain. CDR1 SGHRS and CDR2 YFSETQ come from the germline V gene. CDR3 size: 13 residues. V lost 3 bases and J lost 10, with 15 bases in between. The CDR3 loop reads CASSSSSPVAQYF. The CDR3 DNA is TGCGCCAGCAGCTCGTCCTCTCCGGTGGCGCAGTATTTT. Full variable domain (missing parts from reference TRBV5-1 and TRBJ2-3): KAGVTQTPRYLIKTRGQQVTLSCSPISGHRSVSWYQQTPGQGLQFLFEYFSETQRNKGNFPGRFSGRQFSNSRSEMNVSTLELGDSALYLCASSSSSPVAQYFGPGTRLTVL.

This clonotype was counted at least ten times. The chain links TRBV20-1 to TRBJ1-2; no clear D gene. CDR3 length: 11 amino acids. The ends were cut back, 0 bases at V and 4 bases at J, with 3 bases in the middle. Germline assignment: CDR1 DFQATT and CDR2 SNEGSKA (reference sequence). The CDR3: CSARESYGYTF. The CDR3 bases are TGCAGTGCTAGAGAAAGCTATGGCTACACCTTC.

This clonotype was recorded once. The chain uses TRBV19 and TRBJ1-2; D uncertain. The CDR3 has 16 amino acids. Trimming pared 2 bases from V and 6 bases from J, leaving 19 bases between. Germline lookup yields CDR1 LNHDA and CDR2 SQIVND (reference sequence). The CDR3 protein is CASSIMIWQIADGYTF. CDR3 sequence (DNA): TGTGCCAGTAGTATAATGATTTGGCAGATTGCGGATGGCTACACCTTC.

The chain couples TRBV20-1 to TRBJ2-1, with 9 bases aligning to TRBD2. The V segment lost 5 bases and the J segment 7 bases; nucleotides outside the gene matches: 9. The CDR3 length is 14 residues. Germline lookup yields CDR1 DFQATT and CDR2 SNEGSKA (reference sequence). The CDR3 coding sequence is TGCAGTGCTCTGCCTCTAGCGGGGCGTAATGAGCAGTTCTTC. Translated, it gives CSALPLAGRNEQFF.

The table lists this clonotype with many counts. The CDR3 region is CASSTGTTGELFF. In DNA form, the CDR3 reads TGTGCCAGCAGTACAGGAACCACCGGGGAGCTGTTTTTT. The rearrangement joins TRBV12-3 or TRBV12-4 to TRBJ2-2, with D possibly matching TRBD1 (5 bases). The CDR3 sequence is 13 residues long. V was cut by 5 bases and J by 4 bases, with 8 bases left in between.

The chain uses TRBV7-9 and TRBJ2-5; TRBD1 agrees at 7 bases. Losses at the gene ends were 5 bases for V and 3 bases for J; bases not matched to a gene: 6. CDR3 length equals 14 residues. Germline CDR1 reads SEHNR; CDR2 reads FQNEAQ (reference sequence). The CDR3 DNA is TGTGCCAGCAGCCTAGGACAGGAAAAAGAGACCCAGTACTTC. It yields the protein CASSLGQEKETQYF.

This rearrangement joins TRBV6-2 or TRBV6-3 to TRBJ1-2, with TRBD1 matching over 8 bases. Germline loops: CDR1 MNHEY, CDR2 SVGEGT. This CDR3 has 16 residues. The junction had 8 bases not matched to a gene; V was cut back by 1 base and J by 4 bases. CDR3 coding DNA: TGTGCCAGCAGTTACTTCCTGAAGGGACAGGCCTATGGCTACACCTTC. This translates into CASSYFLKGQAYGYTF.

The chain carries TRBV20-1 and TRBJ2-7; D possibly corresponds to TRBD1 (5 bases). The CDR3 is 15 residues long. Trimming pared 2 bases from V and 6 bases from J, leaving 20 bases between. Per germline, CDR1 DFQATT and CDR2 SNEGSKA (reference sequence). As DNA, the CDR3 is TGCAGTGCTAGAAACCCAGCGAGAGGAAGGGGCGAGCAGTACTTC. This encodes CSARNPARGRGEQYF.

Only a few counts were recorded for this clonotype. The chain recombines TRBV4-2 with TRBJ2-1; D may be TRBD2 (5 bases). CDR1 and CDR2 from the germline V gene are LGHNA and YNFKEQ. Trimming took 2 bases from V and 2 from J, leaving 13 bases between them. There are 16 residues in the CDR3. The CDR3 coding sequence is TGTGCCAGCAGCCAACGAGTGGACTCGCCCTACAATGAGCAGTTCTTC. Translating it yields CASSQRVDSPYNEQFF.

This clonotype was detected a few times. The chain couples TRBV12-3 or TRBV12-4 to TRBJ1-3, with D possibly being TRBD1 (5 bases). V was shortened by 2 bases and J by 4 bases, with 12 bases between the two germline ends. The CDR3 extends over 15 amino acids. CDR3 bases: TGTGCCAGCAGTTTATCGGGGTGGGGCGGAAACACCATATATTTT. Protein: CASSLSGWGGNTIYF.

This clonotype was detected a few times. The chain is built from TRBV2 and TRBJ2-1; TRBD1 agrees at 7 bases. The CDR3 runs 15 residues. Germline CDR1 is SNHLY and CDR2 is FYNNEI. V lost 7 bases to trimming and J lost 4 bases; unmatched junction nucleotides: 10. The CDR3 is CASKGQPVLYNEQFF. DNA for the CDR3: TGTGCCAGCAAGGGACAGCCAGTCCTTTACAATGAGCAGTTCTTC.

This clonotype was detected many times. This sequence joins TRBV2 and TRBJ1-5; no firm D call. Germline V gene sequence: CDR1 SNHLY, CDR2 FYNNEI. The CDR3 runs 9 residues. Trimming stripped 8 bases from V and 7 bases from J, with 3 bases between. The DNA for the CDR3 is TGTGCCAGCGGCCAGCCCCAGCATTTT. Translated, it gives CASGQPQHF.

The rearrangement joins TRBV13 to TRBJ2-2, with a weak D call TRBD2 (6 bases). CDR1 is PRHDT and CDR2 is FYEKMQ in the germline V gene (reference sequence). V dropped 2 bases and J dropped 2 bases, with 9 bases sitting between them. The CDR3 contains 15 residues. CDR3 sequence reads: CASSLLLANTGELFF. In DNA form, the CDR3 reads TGTGCCAGCAGCTTACTACTAGCAAACACCGGGGAGCTGTTTTTT. The full variable domain, its missing parts supplied by reference TRBV13 and TRBJ2-2, is AAGVIQSPRHLIKEKRETATLKCYPIPRHDTVYWYQQGPGQDPQFLISFYEKMQSDKGSIPDRFSAQQFSDYHSELNMSSLELGDSALYFCASSLLLANTGELFFGEGSRLTVL.

This clonotype was counted many times. The J gene is TRBJ2-7, the V gene TRBV29-1, with D perhaps TRBD1 or TRBD2 (5 bases each). The CDR3 sequence is 12 residues long. Trimming left V 4 bases short and J 6 bases short, with 13 bases between. CDR1 and CDR2 (germline): SQVTM, ANQGSEA. The CDR3 reads CSVGSGQGEQYF. In DNA, the CDR3 is TGCAGCGTTGGTTCGGGGCAGGGCGAGCAGTACTTC.

The CDR3 DNA follows: TGTGCCAGCAGAACCCCACGACGGAGTAGTTTACACGAGCAGTACTTC. This gives the protein CASRTPRRSSLHEQYF. The V gene is TRBV12-3 or TRBV12-4, the J gene TRBJ2-7; no reliable D call. V was trimmed by 6 bases and J by 5 bases, leaving 23 bases between them. This CDR3 has 16 amino acids.

The chain links TRBV28 to TRBJ1-2, with D unclear. With 6 bases removed from V and 5 bases from J, the gap between germline ends came to 7 bases. CDR1 and CDR2 (germline): MDHEN, SYDVKM. The CDR3 consists of 11 residues. CDR3 nucleotide sequence: TGTGCCAGCAGCAGAAAATATGGCTACACCTTC. Translation gives CASSRKYGYTF.

This clonotype was seen a handful of times. The gene calls are TRBV5-1 and TRBJ1-1; TRBD1 agrees at 8 bases. Trimming cost V 2 bases and J 13 bases; bases outside gene matches: 7. From germline, CDR1 is SGHRS and CDR2 YFSETQ. CDR3 length: 12 residues. The CDR3 nucleotides read TGCGCCAGCAGCTTCGGACAGGGAGGGGTTTTCTTT. Translated: CASSFGQGGVFF.

Ten or more counts support this clonotype. The chain combines TRBV6-1 with TRBJ1-1; perhaps TRBD1 as D (5 bases). V was cut by 8 bases and J by 1 base, with 5 bases left in between. The CDR3 covers 11 residues. From germline, CDR1 is MNHNS and CDR2 SASEGT. Here the CDR3 DNA reads TGTGCCAGCGGGGGGAACACTGAAGCTTTCTTT. Its translation is CASGGNTEAFF.

This clonotype was seen ten or more times. This chain connects TRBV9 to TRBJ2-5; D unclear. With 5 bases removed from V and 3 bases from J, the gap between germline ends came to 11 bases. This CDR3 has 13 amino acids. Germline V gene lookup returns CDR1 SGDLS and CDR2 YYNGEE. CDR3 loop: CASSEQIEETQYF. CDR3 DNA sequence: TGTGCCAGCAGTGAACAAATCGAAGAGACCCAGTACTTC.

This clonotype has ten or more counts. The chain links TRBV6-1 to TRBJ2-7; D may be TRBD1 (5 bases). V lost 1 base to trimming and J lost 2 bases, with 9 bases between them. CDR3 size: 14 residues. Per the germline V gene, CDR1 is MNHNS and CDR2 is SASEGT. CDR3 sequence reads: CASSEGDSPYEQYF. In DNA, the CDR3 is TGTGCCAGCAGTGAAGGCGACAGCCCCTACGAGCAGTACTTC.

The chain links TRBV7-6 to TRBJ2-1; 8 bases line up with TRBD2. Germline trimming cut 1 base from V and 7 bases from J; bases unmatched to any gene: 9. Germline V gene lookup returns CDR1 SGHVS and CDR2 FNYEAQ. The CDR3 extends over 16 amino acids. Here the CDR3 DNA reads TGTGCCAGCAGCTTAGATGGGGCTAGCGGGTTGAATGAGCAGTTCTTC. The encoded protein is CASSLDGASGLNEQFF. Complete variable domain (other parts from reference TRBV7-6 and TRBJ2-1): GAGVSQSPRYKVTKRGQDVALRCDPISGHVSLYWYRQALGQGPEFLTYFNYEAQQDKSGLPNDRFSAERPEGSISTLTIQRTEQRDSAMYRCASSLDGASGLNEQFFGPGTRLTVL.

This clonotype was detected a few times. The chain employs TRBV6-2 or TRBV6-3 and TRBJ1-3; possibly TRBD1 for D (5 bases). V was cut by 2 bases and J by 0 bases, with 11 bases left in between. CDR1 is MNHEY, CDR2 SVGEGT, per germline. The CDR3 runs 16 residues. CDR3 loop: CASSYRGPDSGNTIYF. The CDR3 nucleotides are TGTGCCAGCAGTTACAGGGGACCTGACTCTGGAAACACCATATATTTT.

This clonotype was seen a handful of times. The chain carries TRBV10-2 and TRBJ2-5, with 10 bases fitting TRBD2. Per germline, CDR1 WSHSY and CDR2 SAAADI. Trimming took 1 base from V and 4 from J; bases not matched to a gene: 6. The CDR3 length is 16 residues. CDR3 loop: CASSEYPGLARETQYF. The CDR3 coding sequence is TGCGCCAGCAGTGAGTACCCGGGACTAGCGAGAGAGACCCAGTACTTC.

The table lists this clonotype with a few counts. V gene TRBV19 combines with J gene TRBJ2-1, with 8 bases aligning to TRBD2. The CDR3 extends over 14 amino acids. V lost 6 bases, J lost 8 bases, and 9 bases stayed unmatched. CDR1 and CDR2 (germline): LNHDA, SQIVND (reference sequence). CDR3 amino acids: CASRPRLALHEQFF. CDR3 coding DNA: TGTGCCAGTAGGCCTCGACTAGCGCTGCATGAGCAGTTCTTC.

CDR3 sequence: CASSFVGFTGGIQETQYF. CDR3 nucleotide sequence: TGTGCCAGCAGTTTCGTGGGGTTTACAGGGGGGATTCAAGAGACCCAGTACTTC. V and J are TRBV27 and TRBJ2-5, with 8 bases that match TRBD1. CDR1 is MNHEY, CDR2 SMNVEV, per germline (reference sequence). The CDR3 loop spans 18 amino acids. V shed 3 bases, J shed 2 bases, and the junction held 14 bases outside the gene matches.

This clonotype showed up many times. The chain joins TRBV20-1 to TRBJ2-3, with 9 positions matching TRBD2. Germline CDR1 DFQATT, CDR2 SNEGSKA (reference sequence). V shed 6 bases and J 6 bases; nucleotides not matched to a gene: 10. CDR3 length equals 14 residues. The CDR3 loop reads CSALPAGGVDTQYF. In DNA form, the CDR3 reads TGCAGTGCCCTCCCTGCGGGAGGGGTGGATACGCAGTATTTT.

This chain joins TRBV7-2 and TRBJ1-1; 9 nucleotides agree with TRBD1. CDR1 is SGHTA and CDR2 is FQGNSA in the germline V gene. V gave up 5 bases and J gave up 8 bases; unmatched junction bases: 21. The CDR3 consists of 18 residues. This chain's CDR3 is CASSRGRPGQGFATEAFF. In nucleotides, the CDR3 is TGTGCCAGCAGCCGAGGAAGGCCCGGACAGGGGTTTGCTACAGAAGCTTTCTTT.

This clonotype was found many times. The chain employs TRBV12-3 or TRBV12-4 and TRBJ2-3; no clear D. The CDR3 runs 16 residues. V lost 8 bases to trimming and J lost 0 bases, with 18 bases between them. The DNA for the CDR3 is TGTGCCAGCCAGCCTATGCGCGGACCCAGCACAGATACGCAGTATTTT. Amino acids: CASQPMRGPSTDTQYF.

This chain links TRBV5-1 with TRBJ1-2, with D perhaps TRBD1 (5 bases). The V and J ends lost 0 bases and 4 bases respectively, with 7 bases between them. Per germline, CDR1 SGHRS and CDR2 YFSETQ. This CDR3 is 13 amino acids long. The CDR3 nucleotides are TGCGCCAGCAGCTTGGTGACAGCCTATGGCTACACCTTC. Translating gives CASSLVTAYGYTF.

V usage is TRBV6-1 and J usage is TRBJ2-7; D unresolved. V was trimmed by 3 bases and J by 8 bases, leaving 14 bases between them. CDR3 length: 13 amino acids. Germline CDR1 is MNHNS and CDR2 is SASEGT. CDR3 sequence: CASSEARAGQQYF. The CDR3 nucleotides are TGTGCCAGCAGTGAGGCTAGGGCCGGCCAGCAGTACTTC.

This clonotype was recorded many times. The rearrangement joins TRBV7-9 to TRBJ1-1; D gene uncertain. The CDR3 loop spans 12 amino acids. Germline assignment: CDR1 SEHNR and CDR2 FQNEAQ (reference sequence). V lost 3 bases and J 7 bases, leaving 9 bases between the germline ends. CDR3 in amino acids: CASSLGSGEAFF. For the CDR3, the DNA is TGTGCCAGCAGCTTGGGGTCGGGTGAAGCTTTCTTT.

This clonotype has more than one count but fewer than ten. The chain employs TRBV29-1 and TRBJ1-4, with 10 nucleotides matching TRBD1. CDR1 and CDR2 (germline): SQVTM, ANQGSEA. The trim removed 6 bases at V and 7 bases at J, leaving 11 bases unmatched. This CDR3 contains 15 residues. CDR3 sequence (DNA): TGCAGCGTGGGACAGGGGACTACCCTTCCTGAAAAACTGTTTTTT. Its translation: CSVGQGTTLPEKLFF.